This entry lists 12 T cell receptor beta chains sequenced from one sample in a study of Ad26.COV2.S vaccination and SARS-CoV-2 variants. Sequencing used immunoSEQ multiplex PCR; TCRdb keeps in-frame clones, though not all of them. The sample lists roughly 700,000 clones; 70% to 90% were seen once. This sample's treatment: over 15 received Ad26.COV2.S at low or high dose, single or two shots; about 5 received placebo; per-sample allocation not given. Sampling was performed 63 days after the first vaccine or placebo injection. Specimen: peripheral blood, collected in a trial of Ad26.COV2.S vaccine versus placebo. These receptors were taken from a person between 18 and 59 years old who received the Ad26.COV2.S COVID-19 vaccine or a placebo.

This chain links TRBV30 with TRBJ2-7; D uncertain. The CDR3 has 16 amino acids. The ends were cut back, 3 bases at V and 0 bases at J, with 18 bases in the middle. Germline-derived CDR1 and CDR2 are GTSNPN and SVGIG (reference sequence). This chain's CDR3 is CAWSVGGARSSYEQYF. DNA for the CDR3: TGTGCCTGGAGCGTGGGCGGCGCTAGAAGCTCCTACGAGCAGTACTTC.

The genes are TRBV20-1 and TRBJ1-6, with D uncertain. Looked up from germline, CDR1 is DFQATT and CDR2 is SNEGSKA (reference sequence). CDR3 length: 14 amino acids. Between the trimmed V and J ends, which lost 3 bases and 5 bases, there was a span of 11 bases. The CDR3 sequence is CSASSGRNNSPLHF. The CDR3 coding sequence is TGCAGTGCTAGTAGTGGAAGGAATAATTCACCCCTCCACTTT.

The chain recombines TRBV3-1 (or the pseudogene TRBV3-2) with TRBJ1-3; D is unclear. The V gene's germline CDR1 is LGHDT and CDR2 YNNKEL (reference sequence). The CDR3 totals 13 residues. Trimming cost V 0 bases and J 4 bases, with 4 bases left between them. DNA of the CDR3: TGTGCCAGCAGCCAAGATCTGGGAAACACCATATATTTT. Protein sequence: CASSQDLGNTIYF.

This chain connects TRBV19 to TRBJ1-5; D call uncertain. V was clipped by 5 bases and J by 5 bases, with 10 bases between them. The CDR3 runs to 13 residues. In germline, CDR1 is LNHDA, CDR2 SQIVND (reference sequence). The CDR3: CASSSQEYQPQHF. As DNA, the CDR3 is TGTGCCAGTAGTTCTCAGGAGTATCAGCCCCAGCATTTT. Based on the CDR3 plus reference TRBV19 and TRBJ1-5, the full variable domain is DGGITQSPKYLFRKEGQNVTLSCEQNLNHDAMYWYRQDPGQGLRLIYYSQIVNDFQKGDIAEGYSVSREKKESFPLTVTSAQKNPTAFYLCASSSQEYQPQHFGDGTRLSIL.

This chain links TRBV5-1 with TRBJ1-2; maybe TRBD1 (6 bases). The V end was cut by 0 bases, the J end by 3 bases, with 12 bases between. In germline, CDR1 is SGHRS, CDR2 YFSETQ. This CDR3 has 15 amino acids. CDR3 in DNA: TGCGCCAGCAGCTTGGCGGCAGGGGCTTACTATGGCTACACCTTC. It encodes CASSLAAGAYYGYTF.

The chain links TRBV6-1 to TRBJ1-1, with a weak D call TRBD1 (5 bases). The V gene's germline CDR1 is MNHNS and CDR2 SASEGT. The CDR3 consists of 13 residues. The germline V and J ends were trimmed by 1 base and 8 bases, with 11 bases remaining between them. CDR3 loop: CASSEVVGQEAFF. The DNA of the CDR3 is TGTGCCAGCAGTGAAGTGGTGGGGCAGGAAGCTTTCTTT.

The chain has TRBV7-9 and TRBJ1-4; D is unresolved. Per germline, CDR1 SEHNR and CDR2 FQNEAQ (reference sequence). The CDR3 extends over 15 amino acids. V was shortened by 5 bases and J by 8 bases, with 18 bases between the two germline ends. As DNA, the CDR3 is TGTGCCAGCAGCCCCCAAATGGGTTTTGGAGAAAAACTGTTTTTT. Protein: CASSPQMGFGEKLFF.

V usage is TRBV4-1 and J usage is TRBJ1-4; unclear D gene. Trimming removed 3 bases from V and 3 bases from J, with 11 bases in between. Germline V gene lookup returns CDR1 MGHRA and CDR2 YSYEKL. This CDR3 has 15 amino acids. The CDR3 region is CASSQEEGPNEKLFF. The CDR3 DNA is TGCGCCAGCAGCCAGGAGGAGGGCCCTAATGAAAAACTGTTTTTT.

The V call is TRBV3-1 (or the pseudogene TRBV3-2), the J call TRBJ2-3; tentative D call: TRBD1 (6 bases). CDR3 length equals 14 residues. Trimming shortened V by 3 bases and J by 3 bases, and 10 bases separated the two germline ends. Germline CDR1 and CDR2: LGHDT and YNNKEL (reference sequence). Here the CDR3 reads CASSQGAWTDTQYF. CDR3 DNA sequence: TGTGCCAGCAGCCAGGGGGCGTGGACAGATACGCAGTATTTT.

The chain employs TRBV19 and TRBJ1-4; D is ambiguous. The CDR3 has 14 amino acids. Germline V gene sequence: CDR1 LNHDA, CDR2 SQIVND (reference sequence). V was trimmed by 10 bases and J by 0 bases, leaving 12 bases between them. The CDR3 sequence: CATGKRPTNEKLFF. CDR3 coding DNA: TGTGCCACCGGAAAAAGACCAACTAATGAAAAACTGTTTTTT.

The chain couples TRBV24-1 to TRBJ2-3; D unresolved. CDR1 and CDR2 from the germline V gene are KGHDR and SFDVKD. V was trimmed by 5 bases and J by 8 bases, leaving 16 bases between them. CDR3 length: 14 amino acids. Written as DNA, the CDR3 is TGTGCCACCAGTGCCCAAGCCCTCGTGCCTACGCAGTATTTT. It is translated as CATSAQALVPTQYF.

The V call is TRBV14, the J call TRBJ1-6; D ambiguous. This CDR3 contains 12 residues. V was shortened by 3 bases and J by 11 bases, with 8 bases between the two germline ends. Germline CDR1 and CDR2: SGHDN and FVKESK. The CDR3 spells CASSHDRTPLHF. In DNA, the CDR3 is TGTGCCAGCAGCCACGACCGGACACCCCTCCACTTT.